The entry that follows covers one T cell receptor (beta chain) sequence. The antigen remains undetermined. Sorting of CD4+ naive, central memory, regulatory and stem cell-like memory cells was performed via CD45RO/CCR7/CD25/CD127/CD95/CD27. The source of the sample is a study of beta chain features in type 1 diabetes. The CDR3 spans 16 residues. Trimming took 3 bases from V and 1 from J, leaving 13 bases between them. Germline CDR1 reads LNHDA; CDR2 reads SQIVND (reference sequence). The investigators reverse transcribed all of the isolated RNA, so they sequenced expressed TCRB transcripts. TCRdb's copy holds only in-frame clones and misses some; the assay was immunoSEQ multiplex PCR. This table has 600,000 or so clones, roughly 13% appearing once. Study observations and caveats: Compared with healthy donors, patients appeared to share more similar naive, central memory and regulatory TCRB repertoires. Researchers cautioned that cDNA sequencing could over-represent cells with high TCR expression. Across all four CD4+ subsets, people with type 1 diabetes showed modestly shorter TCRB CDR3s.

Sequencing was carried out using naive CD4+ T cells from blood. The V call is TRBV19, the J call TRBJ1-5; D not resolved. The sequence came from a man aged 18 to 30 with type 1 diabetes. The CDR3 is CASSITGSFSNQPQHF. The CDR3, as DNA: TGTGCCAGTAGTATTACTGGGTCGTTCAGCAATCAGCCCCAGCATTTT.